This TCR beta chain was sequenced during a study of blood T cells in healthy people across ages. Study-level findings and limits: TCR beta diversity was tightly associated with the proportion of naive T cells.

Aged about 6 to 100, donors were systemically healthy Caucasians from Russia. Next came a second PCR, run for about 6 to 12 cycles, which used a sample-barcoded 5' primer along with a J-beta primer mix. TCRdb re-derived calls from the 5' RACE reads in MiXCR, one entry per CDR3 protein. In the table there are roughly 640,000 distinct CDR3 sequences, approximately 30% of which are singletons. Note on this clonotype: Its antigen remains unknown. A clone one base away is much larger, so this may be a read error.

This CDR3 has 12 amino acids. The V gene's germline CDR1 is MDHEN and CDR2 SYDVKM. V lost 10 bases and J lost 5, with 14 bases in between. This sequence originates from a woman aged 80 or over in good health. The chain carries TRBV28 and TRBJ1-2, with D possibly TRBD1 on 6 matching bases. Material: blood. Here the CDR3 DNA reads TGTGCCACCTCGGAGGGGGGGTATGGCTACACCTTC. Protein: CATSEGGYGYTF.